The rows below give T cell receptor beta chains drawn from one sample of a study of blood T cell repertoires in COVID-19. The repertoire was sequenced with immunoSEQ multiplex PCR; TCRdb's copy has only in-frame clones and lacks some. The sample consists of some 83,000 clones, 80% to 90% of them appearing once. Sequenced material: peripheral blood. The source is a man at least 80 years old in a cohort sampled during active COVID-19. Each CDR3 is given without its conserved first and last residue. D genes are given only for firm matches.

V gene	D gene	J gene	CDR3 protein
TRBV2	TRBD2	TRBJ2-5	ASLSEWGGAQY
TRBV19	TRBD1	TRBJ1-2	ASSEDRSSYGYT
TRBV11-2	.	TRBJ2-6	ASTLRGQFSSGANVLT
TRBV28	.	TRBJ2-5	ASSPIGLDQETQY
TRBV28	TRBD2	TRBJ2-1	ASSPGTSGYNEQF
TRBV5-6	TRBD2	TRBJ2-3	ASSMVYGGAGTDTQY
TRBV3-1/TRBV3-2	.	TRBJ2-1	ASSQDSGNEQF
TRBV2	TRBD1	TRBJ2-3	ASSRDRGTDTQY
TRBV11-2	.	TRBJ1-5	ASRRTDSGNQPQH
TRBV7-9	.	TRBJ1-1	ASGGQNTEAF
TRBV4-2	.	TRBJ1-5	ASSPRTGQNQPQH
TRBV6-2/TRBV6-3	TRBD1	TRBJ2-3	ASSRTGESSTDTQY
TRBV2	TRBD1	TRBJ1-4	AGGTALEKLF
TRBV19	.	TRBJ2-1	ASSPRAGSSYNEQF
TRBV27	TRBD2	TRBJ2-7	ASRSGLAGRWY
TRBV13	TRBD2	TRBJ2-3	ASSPERSGGLDTQY
TRBV6-5	TRBD2	TRBJ2-3	ASRRGGSGDTQY
TRBV19	TRBD2	TRBJ2-1	ASSNGLAGRSSYNEQF
TRBV7-8	.	TRBJ2-2	ASSLALQDTGELF
TRBV6-5	TRBD2	TRBJ2-4	ASSYRGREGNIQY
TRBV19	.	TRBJ1-2	ASSTAGTGPYGYT
TRBV28	.	TRBJ1-1	ASWSLTNTEAF
TRBV3-1/TRBV3-2	TRBD1	TRBJ2-3	ASSPRDRNTDTQY
TRBV14	TRBD1	TRBJ1-4	ASSQAGTGGGKLF
TRBV25-1	.	TRBJ2-7	ASSGVGVYEQY
TRBV5-5	.	TRBJ2-5	ASSLTGIPYQETQY
TRBV7-2	.	TRBJ1-1	ASSLDQGLEAF
TRBV5-6	.	TRBJ1-6	ASSFYSFWSPLH
TRBV28	.	TRBJ1-1	ASSLLRAEAF
TRBV3-1/TRBV3-2	TRBD1	TRBJ1-1	ASSQLGQANTEAF
TRBV5-1	.	TRBJ2-5	ASSTQGIGETQY
TRBV6-5	.	TRBJ1-1	ASRGGEEENTEAF
TRBV7-3	TRBD2	TRBJ2-5	ASSLIAGGPQETQY
TRBV7-9	TRBD1	TRBJ1-1	ASSERPTGVNTEAF
TRBV25-1	.	TRBJ1-4	ASSAPGLNEKLF
TRBV5-1	TRBD1	TRBJ1-1	ASSLGQGETEAF
TRBV19	.	TRBJ2-1	ASSPGWGDEQF
TRBV3-1/TRBV3-2	TRBD2	TRBJ2-7	ASSPGGGFFSEQY
TRBV29-1	TRBD1	TRBJ1-2	SVRTGGVGYGYT
TRBV6-5	TRBD1	TRBJ1-2	ASSDRGRIYGYT
TRBV2	.	TRBJ1-3	ASSDREYSGNTIY
TRBV29-1	.	TRBJ1-2	SVSGISNYGYT
TRBV3-1/TRBV3-2	.	TRBJ2-6	ASSQAGSGANVLT
TRBV3-1/TRBV3-2	.	TRBJ1-1	ASSQGRNTEAF
TRBV24-1	TRBD1	TRBJ1-2	ATSESGTASGRNGYT
TRBV5-1	.	TRBJ1-4	ASSPSGSEKLF
TRBV2	.	TRBJ2-5	ASSERRGQETQY
TRBV29-1	TRBD1	TRBJ2-7	SVDGQGYEQY
TRBV2	TRBD1	TRBJ1-1	ASSDNRDSTEAF
TRBV5-4	TRBD2	TRBJ2-1	ASSLVLADVEAQF
TRBV7-2	.	TRBJ1-2	ASVRSRDELYGYT
TRBV6-5	TRBD1	TRBJ2-3	ASRRTGGTDTQY
TRBV13	TRBD1	TRBJ2-3	ATNRDREWDTQY
TRBV6-5	.	TRBJ1-5	ASSYDSGGQPQH
TRBV18	TRBD1	TRBJ2-7	ASSQTGGSYEQY